These T cell receptor beta chains were read from a single sample in a study of shared clonotypes between healthy human individuals. Some clones are missing from TCRdb's copy, which holds only in-frame ones; the method was immunoSEQ multiplex PCR. The data contain more than 2 million clones, just over 90% of them singletons. The sequenced sample consisted of naive CD8+ T cells from PBMCs. Every receptor here comes from a man aged 18 to 30 in good health. Some clones in this sample may be carry-over from other donors' samples. Each CDR3 is given with its conserved first and last residue. A D gene is named only where the DNA matches it firmly. The size field is filled for only some rows; it gives once, few, many or a size class.

clone size: -; V gene: TRBV29-1; D gene: TRBD2; J gene: TRBJ2-1; CDR3 DNA: TGCAGCGTTCACCCCAGGGGACTAGCGGGAGAGGAGCAGTTCTTC; CDR3 protein: CSVHPRGLAGEEQFF
clone size: -; V gene: TRBV28; D gene: -; J gene: TRBJ1-1; CDR3 DNA: TGTGCCAGCAGTTTGCGGGGGAACACTGAAGCTTTCTTT; CDR3 protein: CASSLRGNTEAFF
clone size: -; V gene: TRBV7-9; D gene: -; J gene: TRBJ2-7; CDR3 DNA: TGTGCCAGCAGCCCGCGGGCAAGCGAGGGTTCCTACGAGCAGTACTTC; CDR3 protein: CASSPRASEGSYEQYF
clone size: once; V gene: TRBV9; D gene: -; J gene: TRBJ2-2; CDR3 DNA: TGTGCCAGCAGCGTAGTCCATTCGGGCGGCGGGGAGCTGTTTTTT; CDR3 protein: CASSVVHSGGGELFF
clone size: once; V gene: TRBV5-1; D gene: -; J gene: TRBJ1-2; CDR3 DNA: TGCGCCAGCAGCCCCTACCGGGAATCGCCCGGCTACACCTTC; CDR3 protein: CASSPYRESPGYTF
clone size: -; V gene: TRBV27; D gene: -; J gene: TRBJ2-1; CDR3 DNA: TGTGCCAGCAGTTTAACGACAGATGAGCAGTTCTTC; CDR3 protein: CASSLTTDEQFF
clone size: -; V gene: TRBV19; D gene: TRBD2; J gene: TRBJ2-1; CDR3 DNA: TGTGCCAGTAGTATAACCCTAGCGGGAGTGAATGAGCAGTTCTTC; CDR3 protein: CASSITLAGVNEQFF
clone size: -; V gene: TRBV28; D gene: -; J gene: TRBJ2-6; CDR3 DNA: TGTGCCAGCAGTTTAATGGACGGATCTTACTCTGGGGCCAACGTCCTGACTTTC; CDR3 protein: CASSLMDGSYSGANVLTF
clone size: -; V gene: TRBV27; D gene: -; J gene: TRBJ2-1; CDR3 DNA: TGTGCCAGCACCTCAGCCCCAGGAGGTTTCAATGAGCAGTTCTTC; CDR3 protein: CASTSAPGGFNEQFF
clone size: -; V gene: TRBV28; D gene: -; J gene: TRBJ2-6; CDR3 DNA: TGTGCCAGCAGTTTAAATCCTGGGGCCAACGTCCTGACTTTC; CDR3 protein: CASSLNPGANVLTF
clone size: -; V gene: TRBV19; D gene: -; J gene: TRBJ2-3; CDR3 DNA: TGTGCCAGTACCGGGTGGACAGATACGCAGTATTTT; CDR3 protein: CASTGWTDTQYF
clone size: -; V gene: TRBV7-9; D gene: -; J gene: TRBJ1-1; CDR3 DNA: TGTGCCAGCAGCTTGACAGTACTGAACACTGAAGCTTTCTTT; CDR3 protein: CASSLTVLNTEAFF
clone size: -; V gene: TRBV6-6; D gene: -; J gene: TRBJ1-4; CDR3 DNA: TGTGCCAGCAATTCACAGGGAATGGTTAATGAAAAACTGTTTTTT; CDR3 protein: CASNSQGMVNEKLFF
clone size: -; V gene: TRBV28; D gene: -; J gene: TRBJ2-7; CDR3 DNA: TGTGCCAGCGGCCAGGGCAGGAGCTCCTACGAGCAGTACTTC; CDR3 protein: CASGQGRSSYEQYF
clone size: -; V gene: TRBV28; D gene: TRBD2; J gene: TRBJ2-7; CDR3 DNA: TGTGCCAGCAGTTTGACTAGCGGGAGGGCCTTGTACGAGCAGTACTTC; CDR3 protein: CASSLTSGRALYEQYF
clone size: -; V gene: TRBV15; D gene: -; J gene: TRBJ2-5; CDR3 DNA: TGTGCCACCAGCCGACAGGCGTACCAAGAGACCCAGTACTTC; CDR3 protein: CATSRQAYQETQYF
clone size: -; V gene: TRBV9; D gene: -; J gene: TRBJ1-1; CDR3 DNA: TGTGCCAGCAGCGCCCTCTCTCCGGGGCACACTGAAGCTTTCTTT; CDR3 protein: CASSALSPGHTEAFF
clone size: -; V gene: TRBV11-2; D gene: -; J gene: TRBJ2-7; CDR3 DNA: TGTGCCAGCAGCTTCGGGTCTGCCCAAGCGGATGCCTACGAGCAGTACTTC; CDR3 protein: CASSFGSAQADAYEQYF
clone size: -; V gene: TRBV7-9; D gene: TRBD1; J gene: TRBJ1-5; CDR3 DNA: TGTGCCAGCAGCCAGGGGGAAAGCAATCAGCCCCAGCATTTT; CDR3 protein: CASSQGESNQPQHF
clone size: -; V gene: TRBV15; D gene: -; J gene: TRBJ1-1; CDR3 DNA: TGTGCCACCAGCAGAGATCGATGGAGGTCCCATCAGGCCGAAGCTTTCTTT; CDR3 protein: CATSRDRWRSHQAEAFF
clone size: -; V gene: TRBV11-2; D gene: -; J gene: TRBJ2-6; CDR3 DNA: TGTGCCAGCAGCTTAGAACCCGGGGCCAACGTCCTGACTTTC; CDR3 protein: CASSLEPGANVLTF
clone size: -; V gene: TRBV6-1; D gene: TRBD2; J gene: TRBJ2-3; CDR3 DNA: TGTGCCAGCTCCAGCTGGACTAGCGGACCAGATACGCAGTATTTT; CDR3 protein: CASSSWTSGPDTQYF
clone size: -; V gene: TRBV13; D gene: -; J gene: TRBJ1-1; CDR3 DNA: TGTGCCAGCAGCTTAGGGGGGAGTGGACAAACTGAAGCTTTCTTT; CDR3 protein: CASSLGGSGQTEAFF
clone size: -; V gene: TRBV15; D gene: -; J gene: TRBJ1-2; CDR3 DNA: TGTGCCACCAGTCGACAGGTCCCACTATTTGGCTACACCTTC; CDR3 protein: CATSRQVPLFGYTF
clone size: -; V gene: TRBV5-1; D gene: TRBD2; J gene: TRBJ2-1; CDR3 DNA: TGCGCCAGCAGCTTGGCGGGGGTAACTAGAGCGGGAGGGAGTAATGAGCAGTTCTTC; CDR3 protein: CASSLAGVTRAGGSNEQFF
clone size: -; V gene: TRBV10-2; D gene: -; J gene: TRBJ1-1; CDR3 DNA: TGCGCCAGCAGCCCGACTGACCTCCTGAACACTGAAGCTTTCTTT; CDR3 protein: CASSPTDLLNTEAFF
clone size: -; V gene: TRBV7-3; D gene: TRBD1; J gene: TRBJ2-5; CDR3 DNA: TGTGCCAGCAGCTTCGACAGGGGAGGTGAGACCCAGTACTTC; CDR3 protein: CASSFDRGGETQYF
clone size: -; V gene: TRBV28; D gene: -; J gene: TRBJ2-7; CDR3 DNA: TGTGCCAGCAGACCGGGACTGGGGACCTACGAGCAGTACTTC; CDR3 protein: CASRPGLGTYEQYF
clone size: -; V gene: TRBV28; D gene: -; J gene: TRBJ2-5; CDR3 DNA: TGTGCCAGCAGTTTGACACTAGGGGGTAGCGGACAAGAGACCCAGTACTTC; CDR3 protein: CASSLTLGGSGQETQYF
clone size: -; V gene: TRBV10-2; D gene: -; J gene: TRBJ1-1; CDR3 DNA: TGCGCCAGCAGTGGGACGATGAACACTGAAGCTTTCTTT; CDR3 protein: CASSGTMNTEAFF
clone size: -; V gene: TRBV19; D gene: TRBD2; J gene: TRBJ2-1; CDR3 DNA: TGTGCCAGTAGTCGACGACTAGCGGGCTCGATTTACAATGAGCAGTTCTTC; CDR3 protein: CASSRRLAGSIYNEQFF
clone size: -; V gene: TRBV9; D gene: -; J gene: TRBJ1-3; CDR3 DNA: TGTGCCAGCAGCGTAGCGGAAAACACCATATATTTT; CDR3 protein: CASSVAENTIYF
clone size: -; V gene: TRBV4-3; D gene: -; J gene: TRBJ1-1; CDR3 DNA: TGCGCCAGCAGCCAAGACCGTAGGTGGAACACTGAAGCTTTCTTT; CDR3 protein: CASSQDRRWNTEAFF
clone size: -; V gene: TRBV27; D gene: TRBD2; J gene: TRBJ2-1; CDR3 DNA: TGTGCCAGCACCCAAAGCGGGAAGGAATACAATGAGCAGTTCTTC; CDR3 protein: CASTQSGKEYNEQFF
clone size: -; V gene: TRBV13; D gene: -; J gene: TRBJ1-2; CDR3 DNA: TGTGCCAGCAGCTACCAGGGACCTCTGGGTGGCTACACCTTC; CDR3 protein: CASSYQGPLGGYTF
clone size: -; V gene: TRBV30; D gene: -; J gene: TRBJ2-7; CDR3 DNA: TGTGCCTGGATTAGCGCCTGGCCCTACGAGCAGTACTTC; CDR3 protein: CAWISAWPYEQYF
clone size: -; V gene: TRBV7-6; D gene: -; J gene: TRBJ1-4; CDR3 DNA: TGTGCCAGCAGCTCCGGCGGGGCCTCTAATGAAAAACTGTTTTTT; CDR3 protein: CASSSGGASNEKLFF
clone size: -; V gene: TRBV6-5; D gene: TRBD2; J gene: TRBJ2-5; CDR3 DNA: TGTGCCAGCAGCCCGGGTGGCGGGAGAGCAGAGACCCAGTACTTC; CDR3 protein: CASSPGGGRAETQYF
clone size: -; V gene: TRBV30; D gene: TRBD1; J gene: TRBJ1-2; CDR3 DNA: TGTGCCTGGAGTGTAGGGACAGGGGGGGTTGATACCTTC; CDR3 protein: CAWSVGTGGVDTF
clone size: -; V gene: TRBV19; D gene: -; J gene: TRBJ1-5; CDR3 DNA: TGTGCCAGTAGTATAGTCCCGGGTTATAGCAATCAGCCCCAGCATTTT; CDR3 protein: CASSIVPGYSNQPQHF
clone size: -; V gene: TRBV19; D gene: -; J gene: TRBJ2-7; CDR3 DNA: TGTGCCAGTAGTATGATTTCAGGGGCCGGGGAGCAGTACTTC; CDR3 protein: CASSMISGAGEQYF
clone size: -; V gene: TRBV29-1; D gene: -; J gene: TRBJ1-4; CDR3 DNA: TGCAGCGTTTGGACAGAAAATAATGAAAAACTGTTTTTT; CDR3 protein: CSVWTENNEKLFF
clone size: -; V gene: TRBV11-2; D gene: -; J gene: TRBJ2-5; CDR3 DNA: TGTGCCAGCAGCTTCGATGGGGAGACCCAGTACTTC; CDR3 protein: CASSFDGETQYF
clone size: -; V gene: TRBV7-6; D gene: TRBD2; J gene: TRBJ2-1; CDR3 DNA: TGTGCCAGCCAACGGATAGCGGGAGTTCATGAGCAGTTCTTC; CDR3 protein: CASQRIAGVHEQFF
clone size: -; V gene: TRBV27; D gene: -; J gene: TRBJ1-2; CDR3 DNA: TGTGCCAGCAGTTTAAGGGGTTTCGAGGCCTATGGCTACACCTTC; CDR3 protein: CASSLRGFEAYGYTF
clone size: -; V gene: TRBV27; D gene: TRBD1; J gene: TRBJ2-7; CDR3 DNA: TGTGCCAGCACCCTCCTGGGACAGGGTAACCACGAGCAGTACTTC; CDR3 protein: CASTLLGQGNHEQYF
clone size: -; V gene: TRBV9; D gene: TRBD1; J gene: TRBJ1-1; CDR3 DNA: TGTGCCAGCAGCGTAGAGGGACAGGGAGATGAAGCTTTCTTT; CDR3 protein: CASSVEGQGDEAFF
clone size: -; V gene: TRBV5-8; D gene: -; J gene: TRBJ2-7; CDR3 DNA: TGTGCCAGCAGCTTGGAAACGTTGGCTTACTTC; CDR3 protein: CASSLETLAYF
clone size: -; V gene: TRBV4-1; D gene: -; J gene: TRBJ1-1; CDR3 DNA: TGCGCCACCTGGGCGGCGGGGGGCACTGAAGCTTTCTTT; CDR3 protein: CATWAAGGTEAFF
clone size: once; V gene: TRBV5-1; D gene: -; J gene: TRBJ2-2; CDR3 DNA: TGCGCCAGCACCAACACCGGGGAGCTGTTTTTT; CDR3 protein: CASTNTGELFF
clone size: -; V gene: TRBV6-1; D gene: -; J gene: TRBJ2-7; CDR3 DNA: TGTGCCAGCAGTCCGACCCCCGGATCGGCGTACGAGCAGTACTTC; CDR3 protein: CASSPTPGSAYEQYF
clone size: -; V gene: TRBV10-3; D gene: -; J gene: TRBJ2-7; CDR3 DNA: TGTGCCATCAGTGGGGGTAGCTCCTACGAGCAGTACTTC; CDR3 protein: CAISGGSSYEQYF
clone size: -; V gene: TRBV9; D gene: TRBD1; J gene: TRBJ2-3; CDR3 DNA: TGTGCCAGCAGCCCGTCGGGACAGCCTGGGACAGATACGCAGTATTTT; CDR3 protein: CASSPSGQPGTDTQYF
clone size: -; V gene: TRBV7-8; D gene: TRBD1; J gene: TRBJ2-7; CDR3 DNA: TGTGCCAGCAGCTTAGACCCAGGGGGAAACTACGAGCAGTACTTC; CDR3 protein: CASSLDPGGNYEQYF
clone size: -; V gene: TRBV27; D gene: TRBD2; J gene: TRBJ2-7; CDR3 DNA: TGTGCCAGCAGTACATGGACTAGTTCCTACGAGCAGTACTTC; CDR3 protein: CASSTWTSSYEQYF
clone size: -; V gene: TRBV27; D gene: -; J gene: TRBJ1-2; CDR3 DNA: TGTGCCAGCAGGGTCCGGGGATCGAGCTATGGCTACACCTTC; CDR3 protein: CASRVRGSSYGYTF
clone size: -; V gene: TRBV10-3; D gene: -; J gene: TRBJ2-3; CDR3 DNA: TGTGCCATCAGCCGGGACTCTCGCACAGATACGCAGTATTTT; CDR3 protein: CAISRDSRTDTQYF
clone size: -; V gene: TRBV19; D gene: TRBD1; J gene: TRBJ2-7; CDR3 DNA: TGTGCCAGTGGGACAGGGCCCTTCGAGCAGTACTTC; CDR3 protein: CASGTGPFEQYF
clone size: -; V gene: TRBV27; D gene: -; J gene: TRBJ2-1; CDR3 DNA: TGTGCCAGCAAAGTTGGGGTGGGGCGTTACTACAATGAGCAGTTCTTC; CDR3 protein: CASKVGVGRYYNEQFF